Sequencing of this TCR beta chain was carried out in a study of OX40 agonist ivuxolimab in advanced cancers. In the study overall: An anti-OX40 (CD134) antibody with agonistic activity, ivuxolimab, was administered to patients. Head and neck, renal cell, melanoma or hepatocellular carcinoma were the cancers that dose-escalation patients had.

Systemic immunosuppression or autoimmune disease history was grounds to exclude patients. In the case of this clone: Its antigen is undetermined.

The protocol was immunoSEQ multiplex PCR, while the TCRdb copy is restricted to in-frame clones and leaves out a portion. The repertoire holds roughly 58,000 clones, around 85% seen once, with under 0.8% in the top ten. The CDR3 sequence is 15 residues long. The V gene's germline CDR1 is SGDLS and CDR2 YYNGEE. Trimming removed 3 bases from V and 5 bases from J; junction bases left unmatched: 6. Study findings and constraints: Low normalized clonal expansion also occurred in some nonresponding patients.

The sequence was obtained from an adult with an advanced solid tumor such as melanoma, head and neck, liver or kidney cancer. The sequencing here drew on CD4+ or CD8+ T cells sorted from blood, taken in a trial of the OX40 agonist ivuxolimab. The chain uses TRBV9 and TRBJ2-1, with 9 bases that match TRBD1. CDR3 loop: CASSGGGQGNNEQFF. CDR3 nucleotide sequence: TGTGCCAGCAGCGGAGGGGGACAGGGAAACAATGAGCAGTTCTTC.